This TCR beta chain was captured in a study of T cells in Graves' hyperthyroidism and ophthalmopathy (dated by TCRdb to about 2019). Context from the whole study: Peripheral blood samples were taken at the time of initial diagnosis, prior to any treatment. A discovery cohort of about a hundred patients, 43 with Graves' ophthalmopathy and fewer than 65 with stable Graves' hyperthyroidism, was used to find distinguishing TCR V-J signatures. Prospective prediction of ophthalmopathy was tested in an independent validation cohort consisting of some 19 hyperthyroidism patients and 17 patients who later progressed to ophthalmopathy. The roughly 91 discovery patients were randomly divided into training and test sets at a 7:3 ratio. The study also compared thyroid tissue and blood T-cell repertoires from a handful of Graves' hyperthyroidism patients. Once sampling was done, hyperthyroidism patients were given methimazole at a starting dose of 30 mg daily, whereas ophthalmopathy patients were given high-dose intravenous methylprednisolone. The paper describes TCR Vbeta CDR3 sequencing of around 130 peripheral blood samples, made up of roughly 40 ophthalmopathy patients, approximately 73 hyperthyroidism patients and some 17 progressor patients.

TCR beta CDR3 regions were amplified from RNA transcripts. The first round of RT-PCR for the TCR CDR3 was performed with the HTBI primer set and the Qiagen OneStep RT-PCR kit. The libraries were constructed in a second round of multiplex PCR and then size-selected and purified. Sequencing of the libraries was done on an Illumina HiSeq2000 using paired-end 100 bp reads. Per the original workflow: Raw data were processed with SOAPnuke, discarding reads with adapters, uncalled bases, mean Phred below 15, or no exact constant-primer or identifier match. High-quality paired reads were merged using COPE v1.2.5, and each unique nucleotide sequence was defined as a clonotype. MiTCR v1.1 was used to align clonotypes to the IMGT TRBV, TRBD and TRBJ reference segments. The analysis included only V-J combinations with a frequency above 0.0001, which together covered 98% to 99.2% of the repertoires. The TCS score was defined as the ratio of F50 (clonal expansion) to E x V (chaos), calculated using BLOSUM62-based TCRdist between CDR3 peptides within each V-J. Welch's t-statistics and random forest reduced around 510 V-J features to 13, which were used in a naive Bayes classifier (R e1071). TCRdb trimmed the raw reads at Q25, called clones with MiXCR and kept productive beta chains. Here each entry gathers all rows of one CDR3 protein and keeps the most common genes and DNA. The V and J calls come from TCRdb's annotation, not from the publication. Within this sample are 350,000 or so distinct CDR3 sequences, with approximately 18% of them counted one time only. Around a third of the sample is taken by the ten largest.

Concerning this clonotype itself: What antigen it recognizes has not been identified. Qualities for individual bases were not recorded, and no much larger clone is one base off.

Study-wide conclusions, independent of this receptor: Most expanded thyroid clonotypes (frequency above 0.001) were also detected in blood, suggesting blood repertoires may reflect thyroid immune responses. No statistical method was used to fix the sample size in advance, and group allocation was not hidden from the investigators. In validation, the model predicted progression to ophthalmopathy a median of about 6.5 months before onset, with about 64% sensitivity and around 76% specificity. A model built on a 13 V-J signature distinguished ophthalmopathy from stable hyperthyroidism, reaching approximately 89% sensitivity and approximately 81% specificity in cross-validation and 80%/75% in testing.

The germline V gene (reference sequence) yields SGHNT for CDR1 and YYREEE for CDR2. The germline V and J ends show losses of 0 bases and 6 bases respectively, and no gene match explains 8 bases of the junction. The CDR3, from cysteine to phenylalanine, totals 16 residues. Just the 48-base CDR3 DNA is kept, in frame starting at base 1. Hyperthyroidism patients were aged 18 to 65 years and newly diagnosed, with disease duration of less than 2 months. Exclusion was applied to patients with uncontrolled infections, other autoimmune diseases, pregnancy or lactation. Clinical symptoms, serum thyroxine and TRAb, thyroid ultrasound, and orbital computed tomography formed the basis for the diagnoses. Blood from progressor patients was collected at the time of first diagnosis with hyperthyroidism, before any ophthalmopathy symptoms had appeared. Ficoll-Paque density gradient centrifugation was used to isolate PBMCs from approximately 10 ml of fresh peripheral blood. Progressor patients were first diagnosed with Graves' hyperthyroidism and then developed ophthalmopathy during follow-up. Total RNA was extracted using Trizol reagent, and RNA quality was assessed on an Agilent 2100 Bioanalyzer.

The clonotype comes from a woman younger than 45 with Graves' hyperthyroidism that later progressed to Graves' ophthalmopathy. In this chain, TRBV5-4 is recombined with TRBJ1-1; 10 of the junction bases match TRBD1. The sequencing sample was made of blood. CDR3 region: CASSLAPGQGNAEAFF. DNA sequence: TGTGCCAGCAGCTTGGCCCCGGGACAGGGGAATGCTGAAGCTTTCTTT. Outside the CDR3, residues come from the reference TRBV5-4 and TRBJ1-1 proteins, so the full variable domain is: ETGVTQSPTHLIKTRGQQVTLRCSSQSGHNTVSWYQQALGQGPQFIFQYYREEENGRGNFPPRFSGLQFPNYSSELNVNALELDDSALYLCASSLAPGQGNAEAFFGQGTRLTVV.